This T cell receptor (beta chain) appears in the sequencing data of a study of T cell repertoires in cytomegalovirus infection. Whole-study context: Matching HLA type, along with CMV infection, was indicated by public TCR beta signatures. Whole-study results and caveats: HLA-C-restricted CMV clonotypes gave the most frequent clonotype in two of eight donors. The cumulative frequency of public TCR beta families identified carriers of CMV plus the relevant HLA.

This clonotype has a count of ten or more. Its matching antigen is unknown. V lost 5 bases, J lost 0 bases, and 4 bases lay in between. This CDR3 is 13 amino acids long. TCRdb called the reads again in MiXCR, with one record for every CDR3 protein. This sample has under 250,000 distinct CDR3 sequences, with about 7% found just once. Sequenced sample: PBMCs. The rearrangement uses TRBV12-3 or TRBV12-4 and TRBJ2-2; D is unresolved. The sequence was obtained from a human donor in good health (CMV status not recorded). Some clones in this sample may be carry-over from other donors' samples. CDR3 in amino acids: CASSPTNTGELFF. For the CDR3, the DNA is TGTGCCAGCAGTCCCACGAACACCGGGGAGCTGTTTTTT.